A selection of T cell receptor beta chains follows, all from one sample in a study of control samples from healthy donors and cancer patients. Repertoires were generated with immunoSEQ multiplex PCR, while TCRdb's copy carries only in-frame clones and drops some. This sample carries 46,000 or so clones, around nine tenths of them seen once, and the ten largest clones take roughly 0.8%. Sequenced material: PBMCs. The receptors derive from a man aged 25-45 years with colorectal cancer. The CDR3 runs from the conserved cysteine through the conserved F or W. D genes are given only for firm matches. Some rows have no size entry. The others give once, few or many, or a class for an expanded clone.

>TRBD2|TRBJ2-1|.|TRBV9
TGTGCCAGCAGCGCCCTACTAGCGGGGGGGCGTAATGAGCAGTTCTTC
CASSALLAGGRNEQFF
>.|TRBJ2-1|.|TRBV6-1
TGTGCCAGCAGTGAATCTGGCAGATACAATGAGCAGTTCTTC
CASSESGRYNEQFF
>.|TRBJ1-1|.|TRBV5-6
TGTGCCAGCAGCATCAGACAGGCTGAAGCTTTCTTT
CASSIRQAEAFF
>TRBD1|TRBJ1-1|.|TRBV27
TGTGCCAGCAGCACACCTATGGGACAGGGGGCAACTGAAGCTTTCTTT
CASSTPMGQGATEAFF
>.|TRBJ1-6|.|TRBV30
TGTGCCTGGAGCCCACAGGCCAATAATTCACCCCTCCACTTT
CAWSPQANNSPLHF
>TRBD1|TRBJ1-1|few|TRBV4-1
TGCGCCAGCGGACAGGAAACGGGGACAGGGGGCGTTGAAACTGAAGCTTTCTTT
CASGQETGTGGVETEAFF
>.|TRBJ1-2|.|TRBV5-8
TGTGCCAGCAGCTCCGGCCTACGGAGACAGGCTACCTTCGGGATATATGGCTACACCTTC
CASSSGLRRQATFGIYGYTF
>.|TRBJ2-3|.|TRBV12-3/TRBV12-4
TGTGCCAGCAGTTTCCGACAGACAGATACGCAGTATTTT
CASSFRQTDTQYF
>.|TRBJ2-3|.|TRBV6-1
TGTGCCAGCAGTGAAGATGCAGCGATAAGCACAGATACGCAGTATTTT
CASSEDAAISTDTQYF
>.|TRBJ1-1|.|TRBV10-2
TGCGCCAGCAGTGAGTCGATGTATGGGAGGGCGGACACTGAAGCTTTCTTT
CASSESMYGRADTEAFF
>.|TRBJ1-5|.|TRBV2
TGTGCCAGCAGACCGACAGGAAGCAATCAGCCCCAGCATTTT
CASRPTGSNQPQHF
>.|TRBJ1-4|.|TRBV7-9
TGTGCCAGCAGCTTATCTACAGGGTCGTATGAAAAACTGTTTTTT
CASSLSTGSYEKLFF
>TRBD2|TRBJ2-1|.|TRBV19
TGTGCCAGTAAAGTAGCGGGGGGGCGAGGAGATGAGCAGTTCTTC
CASKVAGGRGDEQFF
>.|TRBJ1-3|once|TRBV6-6
TGTGCCAGCAGCCCTATTTACGGGACCTCTGGAAACACCATATATTTT
CASSPIYGTSGNTIYF
>TRBD1|TRBJ2-1|.|TRBV11-2
TGTGCCAGCAGCTTGTGGGACAGTACCAATGAGCAGTTCTTC
CASSLWDSTNEQFF
>.|TRBJ1-1|.|TRBV9
TGTGCCAGCAGCCCACACCCTCAGCGGGGCGAAGCTTTCTTT
CASSPHPQRGEAFF
>.|TRBJ1-2|.|TRBV18
TGTGCCAGCTCACCAAGTAGGGAGCGGTTTGGCTACACCTTC
CASSPSRERFGYTF
>.|TRBJ2-1|.|TRBV7-2
TGTGCCAGCAGCTTTGACCGGAGCTCCTACAATGAGCAGTTCTTC
CASSFDRSSYNEQFF
>.|TRBJ1-4|.|TRBV7-2
TGTGCCAGCAGCTTAGCCCGGGAGGGGAAGGAAAAACTGTTTTTT
CASSLAREGKEKLFF
>.|TRBJ1-3|.|TRBV30
TGTGCCTGGAGTGTTTGGTCGACCGATAGAAGCTCTGGAAACACCATATATTTT
CAWSVWSTDRSSGNTIYF
>TRBD1|TRBJ1-5|once|TRBV19
TGTGCCGCCGCGGACAGGGGGTCCTATAGCAATCAGCCCCAGCATTTT
CAAADRGSYSNQPQHF
>.|TRBJ2-1|.|TRBV23-1
TGCGCCAGCAGTCAATCGGAGGGGGCGGTATCGAATGAGCAGTTCTTC
CASSQSEGAVSNEQFF
>.|TRBJ2-2|.|TRBV5-1
TGCGCCAGCAGCCCGGACCCAGTTCGGGAGCTGTTTTTT
CASSPDPVRELFF
>TRBD1|TRBJ2-3|.|TRBV30
TGTGCCTGGAGTGTAGAAGGACCTGTAGGGTTTATAGGTACAGGGGAAGATACGCAGTATTTT
CAWSVEGPVGFIGTGEDTQYF
>.|TRBJ2-2|.|TRBV5-1
TGCGCCAGCCTTTCGGGTGTTGGGGGTATCACCGGGGAGCTGTTTTTT
CASLSGVGGITGELFF
>TRBD1|TRBJ1-1|.|TRBV10-3
TGTGCCATCAGAAAGGGGGACAGCCGGACGAACACTGAAGCTTTCTTT
CAIRKGDSRTNTEAFF